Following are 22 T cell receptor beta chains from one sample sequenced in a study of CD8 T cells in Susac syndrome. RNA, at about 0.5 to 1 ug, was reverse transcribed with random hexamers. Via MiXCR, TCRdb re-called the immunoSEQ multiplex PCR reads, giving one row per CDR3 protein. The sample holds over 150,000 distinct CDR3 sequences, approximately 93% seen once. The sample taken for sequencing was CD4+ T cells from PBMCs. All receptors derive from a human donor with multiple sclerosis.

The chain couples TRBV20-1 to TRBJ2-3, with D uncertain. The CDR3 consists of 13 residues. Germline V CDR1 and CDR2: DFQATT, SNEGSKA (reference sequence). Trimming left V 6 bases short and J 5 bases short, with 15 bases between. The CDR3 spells CSASLGPQDTQYF. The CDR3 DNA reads TGCAGTGCCTCCCTCGGGCCCCAAGATACGCAGTATTTT.

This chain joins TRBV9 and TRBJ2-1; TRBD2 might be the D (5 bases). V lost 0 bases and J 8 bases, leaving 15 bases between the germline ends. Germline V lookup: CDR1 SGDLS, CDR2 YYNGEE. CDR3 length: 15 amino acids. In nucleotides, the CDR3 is TGTGCCAGCAGCGTAGGGAGGAACCACCGGGATGAGCAGTTCTTC. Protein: CASSVGRNHRDEQFF.

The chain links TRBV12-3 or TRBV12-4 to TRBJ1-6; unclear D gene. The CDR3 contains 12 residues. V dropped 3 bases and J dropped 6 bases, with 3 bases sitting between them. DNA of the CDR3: TGTGCCAGCAGTTTCGTTAATTCACCCCTCCACTTT. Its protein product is CASSFVNSPLHF.

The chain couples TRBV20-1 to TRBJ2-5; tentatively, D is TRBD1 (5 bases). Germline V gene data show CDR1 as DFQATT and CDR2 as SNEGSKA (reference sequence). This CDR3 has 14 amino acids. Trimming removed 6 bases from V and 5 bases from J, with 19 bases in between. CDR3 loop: CSAQQGGGRETQYF. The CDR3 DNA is TGCAGTGCCCAGCAGGGCGGTGGTCGGGAGACCCAGTACTTC.

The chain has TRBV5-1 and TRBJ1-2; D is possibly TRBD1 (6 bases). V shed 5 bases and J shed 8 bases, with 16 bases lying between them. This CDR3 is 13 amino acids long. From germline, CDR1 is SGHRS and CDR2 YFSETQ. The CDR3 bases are TGCGCCAGCAGAAATAGAGGGACATCCGGCTACACCTTC. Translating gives CASRNRGTSGYTF.

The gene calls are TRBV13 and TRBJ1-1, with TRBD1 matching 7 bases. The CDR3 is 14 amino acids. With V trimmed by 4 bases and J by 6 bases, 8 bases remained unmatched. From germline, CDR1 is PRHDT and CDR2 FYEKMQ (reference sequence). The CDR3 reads CASSWNRGTAEAFF. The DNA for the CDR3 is TGTGCCAGCAGCTGGAACAGGGGTACGGCTGAAGCTTTCTTT.

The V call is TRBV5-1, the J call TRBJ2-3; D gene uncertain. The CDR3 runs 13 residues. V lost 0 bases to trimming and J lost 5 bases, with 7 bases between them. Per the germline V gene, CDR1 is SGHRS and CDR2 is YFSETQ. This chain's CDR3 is CASSLAKLDTQYF. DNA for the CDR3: TGCGCCAGCAGCTTGGCTAAACTAGATACGCAGTATTTT. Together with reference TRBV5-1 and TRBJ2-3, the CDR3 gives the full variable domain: KAGVTQTPRYLIKTRGQQVTLSCSPISGHRSVSWYQQTPGQGLQFLFEYFSETQRNKGNFPGRFSGRQFSNSRSEMNVSTLELGDSALYLCASSLAKLDTQYFGPGTRLTVL.

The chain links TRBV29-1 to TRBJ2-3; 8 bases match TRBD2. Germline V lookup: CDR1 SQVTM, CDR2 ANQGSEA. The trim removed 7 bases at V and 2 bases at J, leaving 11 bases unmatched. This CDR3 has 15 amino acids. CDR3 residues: CSAPFREGLTDTQYF. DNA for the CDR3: TGCAGCGCCCCTTTCCGGGAGGGCCTCACAGATACGCAGTATTTT.

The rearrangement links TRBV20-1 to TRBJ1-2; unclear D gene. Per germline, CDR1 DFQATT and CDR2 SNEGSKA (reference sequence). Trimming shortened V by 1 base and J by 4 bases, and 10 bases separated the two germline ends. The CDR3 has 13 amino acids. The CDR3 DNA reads TGCAGTGCTAGAGGGCCCCCATCCTATGGCTACACCTTC. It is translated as CSARGPPSYGYTF.

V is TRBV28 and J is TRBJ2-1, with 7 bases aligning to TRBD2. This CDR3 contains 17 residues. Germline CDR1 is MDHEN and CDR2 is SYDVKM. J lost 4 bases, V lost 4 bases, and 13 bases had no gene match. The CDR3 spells CASSSPSGAGSYNEQFF. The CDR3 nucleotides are TGTGCCAGCAGTTCCCCCTCAGGAGCGGGAAGTTACAATGAGCAGTTCTTC.

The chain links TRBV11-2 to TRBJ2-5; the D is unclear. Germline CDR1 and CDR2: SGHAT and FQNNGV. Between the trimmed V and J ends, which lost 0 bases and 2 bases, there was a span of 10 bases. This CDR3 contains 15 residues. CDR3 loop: CASSLDLGIQETQYF. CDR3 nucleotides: TGTGCCAGCAGCTTAGATTTGGGGATTCAAGAGACCCAGTACTTC.

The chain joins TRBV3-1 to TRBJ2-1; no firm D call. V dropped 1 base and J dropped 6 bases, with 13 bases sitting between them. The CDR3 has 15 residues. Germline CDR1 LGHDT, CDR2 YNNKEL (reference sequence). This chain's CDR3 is CASSQGSLSRNEQFF. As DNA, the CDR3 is TGTGCCAGCAGCCAAGGCAGTCTAAGTCGCAATGAGCAGTTCTTC.

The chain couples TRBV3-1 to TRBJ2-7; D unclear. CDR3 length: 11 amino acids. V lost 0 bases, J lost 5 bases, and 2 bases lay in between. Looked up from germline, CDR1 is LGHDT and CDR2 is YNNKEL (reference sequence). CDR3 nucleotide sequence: TGTGCCAGCAGCCAAGACGACGAGCAGTACTTC. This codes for CASSQDDEQYF.

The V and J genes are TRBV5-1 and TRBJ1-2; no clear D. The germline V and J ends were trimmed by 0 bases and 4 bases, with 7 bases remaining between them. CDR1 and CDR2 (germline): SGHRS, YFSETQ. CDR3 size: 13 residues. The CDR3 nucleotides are TGCGCCAGCAGCTTGGCGGGTTTCTATGGCTACACCTTC. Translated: CASSLAGFYGYTF.

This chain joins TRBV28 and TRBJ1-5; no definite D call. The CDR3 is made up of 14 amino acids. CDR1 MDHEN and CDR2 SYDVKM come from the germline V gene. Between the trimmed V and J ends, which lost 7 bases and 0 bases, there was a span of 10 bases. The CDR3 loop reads CASTMSISNQPQHF. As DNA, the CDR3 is TGTGCCAGCACCATGAGTATTAGCAATCAGCCCCAGCATTTT.

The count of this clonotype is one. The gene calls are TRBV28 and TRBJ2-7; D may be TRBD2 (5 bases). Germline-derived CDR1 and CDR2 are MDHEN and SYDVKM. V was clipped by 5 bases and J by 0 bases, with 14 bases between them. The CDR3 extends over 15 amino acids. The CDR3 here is CASSAPGINSYEQYF. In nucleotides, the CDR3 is TGTGCCAGCAGTGCACCGGGAATCAACTCCTACGAGCAGTACTTC.

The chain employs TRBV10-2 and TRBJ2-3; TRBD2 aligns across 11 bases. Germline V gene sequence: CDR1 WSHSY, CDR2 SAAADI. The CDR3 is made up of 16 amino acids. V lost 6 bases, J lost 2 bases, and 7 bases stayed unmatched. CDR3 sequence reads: CASRSGTSGATDTQYF. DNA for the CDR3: TGCGCCAGCAGAAGCGGGACTAGCGGTGCCACAGATACGCAGTATTTT.

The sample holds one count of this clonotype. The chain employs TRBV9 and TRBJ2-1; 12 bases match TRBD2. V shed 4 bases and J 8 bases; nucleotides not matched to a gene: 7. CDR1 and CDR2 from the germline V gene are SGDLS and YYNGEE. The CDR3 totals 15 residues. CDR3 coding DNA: TGTGCCAGCAGCCTAAAGACTAGCGGGAGAGATGAGCAGTTCTTC. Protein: CASSLKTSGRDEQFF.

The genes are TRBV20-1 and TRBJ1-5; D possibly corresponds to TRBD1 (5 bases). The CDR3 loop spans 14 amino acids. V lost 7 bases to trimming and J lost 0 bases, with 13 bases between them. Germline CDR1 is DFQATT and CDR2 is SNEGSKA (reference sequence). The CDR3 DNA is TGCAGTGTTCGAGGGGTTGGTAGCAATCAGCCCCAGCATTTT. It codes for CSVRGVGSNQPQHF.

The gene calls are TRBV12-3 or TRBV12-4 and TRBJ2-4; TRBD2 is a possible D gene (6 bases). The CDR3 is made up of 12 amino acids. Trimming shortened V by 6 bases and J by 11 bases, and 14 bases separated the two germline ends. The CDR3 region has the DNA TGTGCCAGCAGCCCCAAGGGGACTCTTCAGTACTTC. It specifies CASSPKGTLQYF.

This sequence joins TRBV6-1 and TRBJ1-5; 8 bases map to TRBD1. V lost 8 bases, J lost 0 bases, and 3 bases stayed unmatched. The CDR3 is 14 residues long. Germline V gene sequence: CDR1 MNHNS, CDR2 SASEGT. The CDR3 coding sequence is TGTGCCAGCTTAGGGACAGGTAGCAATCAGCCCCAGCATTTT. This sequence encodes CASLGTGSNQPQHF.

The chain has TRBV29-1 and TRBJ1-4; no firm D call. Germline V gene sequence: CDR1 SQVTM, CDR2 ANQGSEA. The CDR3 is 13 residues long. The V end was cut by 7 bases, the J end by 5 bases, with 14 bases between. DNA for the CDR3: TGCAGCGGGCTTGGTCAGCACAATGAAAAACTGTTTTTT. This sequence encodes CSGLGQHNEKLFF.